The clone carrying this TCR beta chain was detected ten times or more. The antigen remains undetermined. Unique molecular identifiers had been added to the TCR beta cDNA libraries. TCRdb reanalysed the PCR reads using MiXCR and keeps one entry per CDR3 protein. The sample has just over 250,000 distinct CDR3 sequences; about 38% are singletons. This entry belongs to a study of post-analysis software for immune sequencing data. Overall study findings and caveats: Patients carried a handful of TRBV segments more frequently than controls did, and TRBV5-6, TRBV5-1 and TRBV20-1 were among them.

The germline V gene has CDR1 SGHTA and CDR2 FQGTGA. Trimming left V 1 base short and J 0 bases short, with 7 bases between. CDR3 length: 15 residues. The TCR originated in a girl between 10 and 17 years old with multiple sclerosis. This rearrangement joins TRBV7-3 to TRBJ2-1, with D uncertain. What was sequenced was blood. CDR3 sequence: CASSLMASSYNEQFF. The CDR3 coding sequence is TGTGCCAGCAGCTTAATGGCGAGCTCCTACAATGAGCAGTTCTTC. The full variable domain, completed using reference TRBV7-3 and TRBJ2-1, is GAGVSQTPSNKVTEKGKYVELRCDPISGHTALYWYRQSLGQGPEFLIYFQGTGAADDSGLPNDRFFAVRPEGSVSTLKIQRTERGDSAVYLCASSLMASSYNEQFFGPGTRLTVL.